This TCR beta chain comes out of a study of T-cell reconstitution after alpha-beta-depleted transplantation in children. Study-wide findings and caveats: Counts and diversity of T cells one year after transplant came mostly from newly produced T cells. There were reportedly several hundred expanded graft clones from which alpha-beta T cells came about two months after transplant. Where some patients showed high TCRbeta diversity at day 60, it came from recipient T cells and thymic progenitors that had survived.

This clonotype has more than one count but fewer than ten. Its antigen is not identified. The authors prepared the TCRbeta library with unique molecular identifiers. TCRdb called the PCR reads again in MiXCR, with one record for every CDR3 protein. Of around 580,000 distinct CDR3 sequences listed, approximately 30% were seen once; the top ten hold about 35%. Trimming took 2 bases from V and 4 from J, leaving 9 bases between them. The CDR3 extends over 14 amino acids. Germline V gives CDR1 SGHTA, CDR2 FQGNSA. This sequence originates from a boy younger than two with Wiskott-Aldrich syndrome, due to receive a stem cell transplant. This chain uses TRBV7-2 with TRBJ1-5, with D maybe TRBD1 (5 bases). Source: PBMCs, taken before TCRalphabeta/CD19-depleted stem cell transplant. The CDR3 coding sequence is TGTGCCAGCAGCTTATGGGGGGAAAATCAGCCCCAGCATTTT. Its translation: CASSLWGENQPQHF.